The 8 T cell receptor beta chains below were found in one sample sequenced in a study of cytomegalovirus exposure and HLA in healthy donors. The primer mix had 60 Vbeta and 13 Jbeta primers. Produced via immunoSEQ multiplex PCR; TCRdb's table is partial and in-frame only. The sample records just over 200,000 clones, approximately 79% being singletons. Sequencing input: PBMCs. These receptors all come from a man aged 45 to 65 in good health and CMV-seronegative.

This chain joins TRBV6-5 and TRBJ2-5; 13 bases agree with TRBD2. The J segment lost 0 bases and the V segment lost 9 bases, leaving 4 bases of the junction unmatched. Looked up from germline, CDR1 is MNHEY and CDR2 is SVGAGI. This CDR3 region has 15 residues. CDR3 protein: CASGGTSGDQETQYF. The CDR3 DNA reads TGTGCCAGTGGAGGGACTAGCGGGGACCAAGAGACCCAGTACTTC.

This sequence joins TRBV30 and TRBJ1-1; 8 bases line up with TRBD1. The CDR3 is made up of 10 amino acids. Germline V gives CDR1 GTSNPN, CDR2 SVGIG (reference sequence). The J segment lost 11 bases and the V segment lost 4 bases, leaving 3 bases of the junction unmatched. The CDR3 nucleotides are TGTGCCTGGATGGACAGGGTGGCTTTCTTT. The encoded protein is CAWMDRVAFF.

The J gene is TRBJ1-5, the V gene TRBV19; no clear D. The germline V gene encodes CDR1 LNHDA and CDR2 SQIVND (reference sequence). The CDR3 has 16 residues. Trimming removed 0 bases from V and 3 bases from J, with 12 bases in between. CDR3: CASSIDLRAVNQPQHF. The CDR3 DNA is TGTGCCAGTAGTATAGATCTTAGAGCCGTCAATCAGCCCCAGCATTTT.

The chain employs TRBV23-1 and TRBJ2-2; 9 bases agree with TRBD2. TRBV23-1 qualifies as an ORF whose function is uncertain. The CDR3 runs 16 residues. V lost 0 bases, J lost 7 bases, and 6 bases stayed unmatched. CDR3 coding DNA: TGCGCCAGCAGTCAATCCGCTAGCGGGAAGAACGGGGAGCTGTTTTTT. Translation: CASSQSASGKNGELFF.

The rearrangement links TRBV30 to TRBJ2-3; D uncertain. Germline V gene sequence: CDR1 GTSNPN, CDR2 SVGIG (reference sequence). This CDR3 is built from 12 residues. V shed 0 bases and J shed 3 bases, with 4 bases lying between them. The CDR3 is CAWSVQTDTQYF. In nucleotides, the CDR3 is TGTGCCTGGAGTGTACAGACAGATACGCAGTATTTT.

The J gene is TRBJ2-7, the V gene TRBV28; tentatively, D is TRBD2 (6 bases). CDR3 length: 11 residues. Germline CDR1 and CDR2: MDHEN and SYDVKM. CDR3 coding DNA: TGTGTAACCACTAGCACCCACGAGCAGTACTTC. Translation gives CVTTSTHEQYF.

This rearrangement joins TRBV18 to TRBJ2-7; D possibly corresponds to TRBD2 (6 bases). The CDR3 is 13 amino acids. Per germline, CDR1 KGHSH and CDR2 LQKENI. Trimming pared 6 bases from V and 1 base from J, leaving 10 bases between. The CDR3 here is CASSGGQSYEQYF. Written as DNA, the CDR3 is TGTGCCAGCTCTGGAGGGCAATCCTACGAGCAGTACTTC. Variable domain in full (rest from reference TRBV18 and TRBJ2-7): NAGVMQNPRHLVRRRGQEARLRCSPMKGHSHVYWYRQLPEEGLKFMVYLQKENIIDESGMPKERFSAEFPKEGPSILRIQQVVRGDSAAYFCASSGGQSYEQYFGPGTRLTVT.

The rearrangement joins TRBV5-1 to TRBJ2-3, with TRBD1 matching over 8 bases. Germline-derived CDR1 and CDR2 are SGHRS and YFSETQ. This CDR3 has 15 residues. V shed 5 bases and J 3 bases; nucleotides not matched to a gene: 8. In DNA, the CDR3 is TGCGCCAGCAGGTACCGGGGACAGGAGACAGATACGCAGTATTTT. Translated: CASRYRGQETDTQYF.